This entry lists 3 T cell receptor beta chains sequenced from one sample in a study of early T cells in non-severe SARS-CoV-2 infection. MiXCR, applied by TCRdb to the 5' RACE reads, yields one record per CDR3 protein. The data show some 26,000 distinct CDR3 sequences, roughly 4.3% seen once. The sample was whole blood. The receptors originated from an adult who was a healthcare worker with PCR-confirmed SARS-CoV-2 infection or an uninfected control (not recorded which).

This clonotype appeared many times. The CDR3: CSVEGGPGTGGQGEQFF. The CDR3 region has the DNA TGCAGCGTTGAAGGAGGACCTGGGACAGGGGGTCAGGGTGAGCAGTTCTTC. The rearrangement joins TRBV29-1 to TRBJ2-1; 11 bases line up with TRBD1. Germline lookup yields CDR1 SQVTM and CDR2 ANQGSEA. This CDR3 has 17 residues. Germline trimming cut 1 base from V and 9 bases from J; bases unmatched to any gene: 14.

The rearrangement joins TRBV28 to TRBJ2-7; tentative D call: TRBD2 (7 bases). The CDR3 runs to 14 residues. Germline V gene sequence: CDR1 MDHEN, CDR2 SYDVKM. Trimming took off 7 bases at V and 0 bases at J, with 13 bases between the two ends. CDR3 protein: CASTEGGSSYEQYF. The CDR3 nucleotides read TGTGCCAGCACCGAGGGGGGGTCCTCCTACGAGCAGTACTTC.

This clonotype was counted at least ten times. The rearrangement links TRBV20-1 to TRBJ1-2; D gene uncertain. V was shortened by 1 base and J by 7 bases, with 10 bases between the two germline ends. CDR1 and CDR2 (germline): DFQATT, SNEGSKA (reference sequence). This CDR3 is 12 amino acids long. The CDR3 loop is CSARAGYLGYTF. CDR3 DNA: TGCAGTGCTAGAGCGGGGTATCTTGGCTACACCTTC.